The 7 T cell receptor beta chains in this list originate from one sample, sequenced in a study of identical twins. TCRdb fed the 5' RACE reads into MiXCR, producing one record per CDR3 protein. The data hold around 370,000 distinct CDR3 sequences, with 8.5% to 10% observed a single time. The sample consisted of naive T cells sorted from blood. The receptors here all came from a woman aged 45-59 years in good health.

This clonotype was seen a handful of times. The V and J genes are TRBV5-1 and TRBJ2-7, with D possibly TRBD2 on 6 matching bases. This CDR3 contains 16 residues. V lost 4 bases and J lost 0, with 17 bases in between. The V gene's germline CDR1 is SGHRS and CDR2 YFSETQ. The CDR3 bases are TGCGCCAGCAGCCCTGGGGGTTGGGACTCCTCCTACGAGCAGTACGTC. It is translated as CASSPGGWDSSYEQYV.

In this sample, this clonotype turned up many times. The V gene is TRBV7-6, the J gene TRBJ2-1; D gene uncertain. V gave up 2 bases and J gave up 1 base, with 9 bases separating them. This CDR3 contains 15 residues. Germline loops: CDR1 SGHVS, CDR2 FNYEAQ. The CDR3 loop reads CASSLTLGSYNEQFF. CDR3 nucleotides: TGTGCCAGCAGCTTAACCCTAGGGTCCTACAATGAGCAGTTCTTC.

This clonotype was seen at least ten times. This sequence joins TRBV12-3 or TRBV12-4 and TRBJ2-1; 16 bases line up with TRBD2. The CDR3 contains 18 residues. V was pared by 5 bases and J by 0 bases, with 4 bases of the junction left unmatched. The CDR3 region has the DNA TGTGCCAGCAGTGGGGGACTAGCGGGAGGGAGCTCCTACAATGAGCAGTTCTTC. It yields the protein CASSGGLAGGSSYNEQFF.

The V and J genes are TRBV14 and TRBJ2-3; D is possibly TRBD1 (5 bases). This CDR3 spans 16 amino acids. Germline V gives CDR1 SGHDN, CDR2 FVKESK. V lost 3 bases to trimming and J lost 7 bases, with 20 bases between them. The DNA of the CDR3 is TGTGCCAGCAGCCAGGAGCCAACCTTCAGGGCAAATACGCAGTATTTT. It encodes CASSQEPTFRANTQYF.

This clonotype showed up many times. CDR3 nucleotides: TGCGCCAGCAGCCAAGAAAAGGGGGCGGTTGGAAACACCATATATTTT. Translated: CASSQEKGAVGNTIYF. The rearrangement links TRBV4-1 to TRBJ1-3, with 7 bases fitting TRBD1. J lost 3 bases, V lost 0 bases, and 5 bases had no gene match. From germline, CDR1 is MGHRA and CDR2 YSYEKL. The CDR3 length is 16 residues.

The chain joins TRBV9 to TRBJ2-2, with TRBD2 identical over 12 bases. The CDR3 sequence is 14 residues long. From germline, CDR1 is SGDLS and CDR2 YYNGEE. V lost 0 bases to trimming and J lost 10 bases; unmatched junction nucleotides: 1. The DNA for the CDR3 is TGTGCCAGCAGCGTAGGACTAGCGGGAGAGGAGCTGTTTTTT. Amino acid sequence: CASSVGLAGEELFF.

The chain carries TRBV12-3 or TRBV12-4 and TRBJ1-4, with 7 positions matching TRBD1. The CDR3 consists of 14 residues. The junction had 5 bases not matched to a gene; V was cut back by 4 bases and J by 6 bases. CDR3 residues: CASSSQGRHEKLFF. As DNA, the CDR3 is TGTGCCAGCAGTTCACAGGGGCGACATGAAAAACTGTTTTTT.